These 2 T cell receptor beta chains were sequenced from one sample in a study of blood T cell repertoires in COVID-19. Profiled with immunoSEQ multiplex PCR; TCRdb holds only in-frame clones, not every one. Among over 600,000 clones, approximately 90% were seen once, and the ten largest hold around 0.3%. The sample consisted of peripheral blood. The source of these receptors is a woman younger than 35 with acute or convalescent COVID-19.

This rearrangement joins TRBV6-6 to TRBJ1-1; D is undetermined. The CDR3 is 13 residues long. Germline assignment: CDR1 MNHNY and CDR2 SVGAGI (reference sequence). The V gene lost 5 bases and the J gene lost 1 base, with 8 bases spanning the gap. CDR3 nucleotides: TGTGCCAGCAGTCCCACAAAGAACACTGAAGCTTTCTTT. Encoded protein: CASSPTKNTEAFF.

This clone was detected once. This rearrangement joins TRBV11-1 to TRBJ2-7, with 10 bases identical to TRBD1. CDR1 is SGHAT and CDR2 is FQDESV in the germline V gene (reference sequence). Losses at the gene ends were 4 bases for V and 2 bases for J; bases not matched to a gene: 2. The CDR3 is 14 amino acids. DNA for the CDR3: TGTGCCAGCAGCTCAGGGACAGGGGCCTACGAGCAGTACTTC. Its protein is CASSSGTGAYEQYF.